The clone carrying this TCR beta chain has at least ten counts. The sample belongs to a study of T cells after yellow fever vaccination. V lost 3 bases and J lost 8; bases outside the gene matches: 9. There are 14 residues in the CDR3. Germline assignment: CDR1 DFQATT and CDR2 SNEGSKA (reference sequence). TCRdb reprocessed the 5' RACE reads via MiXCR and lists one record per CDR3 protein. Of hundreds of thousands of distinct CDR3 sequences in the sample, about 12% are singletons; the top ten hold 15%. The source of this sequence is a man younger than 40 who received the YFV17D yellow fever vaccine. The sample in question was PBMCs, obtained on the day of the yellow fever booster vaccination. This sequence joins TRBV20-1 and TRBJ2-1, with 8 bases lining up with TRBD2. CDR3: CSARIPGGGHEQFF. DNA of the CDR3: TGCAGTGCTAGGATCCCCGGGGGGGGGCATGAGCAGTTCTTC.